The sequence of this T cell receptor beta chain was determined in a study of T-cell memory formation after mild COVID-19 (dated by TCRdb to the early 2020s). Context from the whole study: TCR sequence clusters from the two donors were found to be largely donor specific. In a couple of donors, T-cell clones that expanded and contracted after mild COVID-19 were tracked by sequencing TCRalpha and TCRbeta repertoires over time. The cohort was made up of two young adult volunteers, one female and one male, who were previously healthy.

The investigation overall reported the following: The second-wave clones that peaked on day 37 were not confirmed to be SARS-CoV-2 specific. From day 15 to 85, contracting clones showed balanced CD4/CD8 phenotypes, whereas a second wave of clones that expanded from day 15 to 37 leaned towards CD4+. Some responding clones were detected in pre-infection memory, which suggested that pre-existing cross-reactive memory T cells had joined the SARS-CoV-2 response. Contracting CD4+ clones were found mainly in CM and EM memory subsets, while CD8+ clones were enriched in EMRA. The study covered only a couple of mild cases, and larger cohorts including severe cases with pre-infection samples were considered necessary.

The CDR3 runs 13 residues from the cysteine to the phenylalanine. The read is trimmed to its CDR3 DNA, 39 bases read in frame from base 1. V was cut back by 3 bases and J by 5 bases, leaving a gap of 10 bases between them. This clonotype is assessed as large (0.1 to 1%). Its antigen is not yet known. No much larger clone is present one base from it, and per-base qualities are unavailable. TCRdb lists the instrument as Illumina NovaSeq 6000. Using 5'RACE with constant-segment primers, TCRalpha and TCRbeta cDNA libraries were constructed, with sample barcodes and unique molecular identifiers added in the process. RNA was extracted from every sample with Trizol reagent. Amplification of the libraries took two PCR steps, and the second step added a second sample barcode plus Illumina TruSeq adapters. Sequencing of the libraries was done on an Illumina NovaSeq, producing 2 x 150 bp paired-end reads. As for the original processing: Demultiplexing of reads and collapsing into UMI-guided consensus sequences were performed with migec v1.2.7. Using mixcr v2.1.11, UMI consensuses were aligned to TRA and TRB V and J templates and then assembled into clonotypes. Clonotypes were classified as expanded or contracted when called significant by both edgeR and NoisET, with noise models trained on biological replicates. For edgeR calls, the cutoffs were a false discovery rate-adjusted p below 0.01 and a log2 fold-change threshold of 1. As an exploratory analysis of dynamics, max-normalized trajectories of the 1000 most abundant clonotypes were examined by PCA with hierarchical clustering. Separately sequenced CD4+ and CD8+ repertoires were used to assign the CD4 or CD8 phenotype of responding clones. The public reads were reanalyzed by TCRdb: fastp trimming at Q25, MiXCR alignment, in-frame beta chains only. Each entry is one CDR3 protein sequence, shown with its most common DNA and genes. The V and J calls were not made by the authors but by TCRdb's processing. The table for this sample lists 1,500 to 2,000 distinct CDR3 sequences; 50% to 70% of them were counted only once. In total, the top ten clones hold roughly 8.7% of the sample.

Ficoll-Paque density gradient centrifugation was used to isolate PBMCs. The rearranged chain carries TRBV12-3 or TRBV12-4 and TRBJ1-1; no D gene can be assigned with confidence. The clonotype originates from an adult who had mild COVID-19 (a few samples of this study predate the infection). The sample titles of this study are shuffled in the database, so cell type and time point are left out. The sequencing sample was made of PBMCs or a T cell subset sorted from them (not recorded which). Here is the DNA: TGTGCCAGCAGTTTCGCGCTTGGGACTGAAGCTTTCTTT. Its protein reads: CASSFALGTEAFF.